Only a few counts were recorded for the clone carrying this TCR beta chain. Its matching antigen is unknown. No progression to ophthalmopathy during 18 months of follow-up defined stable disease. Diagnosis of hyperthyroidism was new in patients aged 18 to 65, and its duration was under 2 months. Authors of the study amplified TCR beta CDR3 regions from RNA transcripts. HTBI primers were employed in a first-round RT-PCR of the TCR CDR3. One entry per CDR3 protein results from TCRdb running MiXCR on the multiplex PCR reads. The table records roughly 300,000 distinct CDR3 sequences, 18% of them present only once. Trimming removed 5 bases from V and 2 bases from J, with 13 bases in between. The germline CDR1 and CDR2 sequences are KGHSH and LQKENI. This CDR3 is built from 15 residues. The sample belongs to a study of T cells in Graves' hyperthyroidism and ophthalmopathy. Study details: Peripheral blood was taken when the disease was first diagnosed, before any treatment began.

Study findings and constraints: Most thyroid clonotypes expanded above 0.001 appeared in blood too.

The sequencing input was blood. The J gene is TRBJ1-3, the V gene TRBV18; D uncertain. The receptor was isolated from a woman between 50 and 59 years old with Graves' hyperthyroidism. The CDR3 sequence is CASSTGVRPGNTIYF. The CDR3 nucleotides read TGTGCCAGCTCAACGGGCGTCCGGCCTGGAAACACCATATATTTT.